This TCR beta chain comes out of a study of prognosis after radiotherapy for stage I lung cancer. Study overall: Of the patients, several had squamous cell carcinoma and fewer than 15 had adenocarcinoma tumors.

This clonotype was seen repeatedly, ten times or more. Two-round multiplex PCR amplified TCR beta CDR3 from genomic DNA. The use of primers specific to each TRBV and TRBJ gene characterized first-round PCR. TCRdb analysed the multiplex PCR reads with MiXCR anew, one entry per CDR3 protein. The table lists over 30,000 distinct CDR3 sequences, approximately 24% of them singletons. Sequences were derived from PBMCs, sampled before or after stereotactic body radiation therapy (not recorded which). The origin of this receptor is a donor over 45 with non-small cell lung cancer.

The CDR3 sequence is CASSGGPRVQPQHF. Written as DNA, the CDR3 is TGTGCCAGCAGTGGGGGCCCCCGAGTCCAGCCCCAGCATTTT. The V call is TRBV28, the J call TRBJ1-5; weak D call: TRBD1 (6 bases). CDR1 and CDR2 from the germline V gene are MDHEN and SYDVKM. CDR3 length equals 14 residues. The V gene lost 5 bases and the J gene lost 7 bases, with 15 bases spanning the gap.